The rows below give T cell receptor beta chains drawn from one sample of a study of shared clonotypes between healthy human individuals. Assay: immunoSEQ multiplex PCR; the TCRdb copy retains only in-frame clones and omits some. The sample records some 530,000 clones, roughly 80% being singletons. Sequenced input: PBMCs. The receptors originated from a woman aged 40 to 50 in good health. Some clones in this sample may be carry-over from other donors' samples. Each CDR3 is given with its conserved first and last residue. D genes are given only for firm matches. The size of a clone is reported for some rows only, either as once, few or many, or as a class for expanded clones.

TRBV6-6	TRBJ2-4	few	-	CASSYSQGGNIQYF	TGTGCCAGCAGTTACTCCCAGGGTGGAAACATTCAGTACTTC
TRBV7-2	TRBJ2-7	-	-	CASSLDRFAYEQYF	TGTGCCAGCAGCTTAGACCGGTTCGCCTACGAGCAGTACTTC
TRBV7-6	TRBJ2-2	-	-	CASSDWPRIGELFF	TGTGCCAGCAGCGATTGGCCCCGTATCGGGGAGCTGTTTTTT
TRBV18	TRBJ1-2	-	TRBD1	CASSPGTGDYGYTF	TGTGCCAGCTCACCCGGAACAGGGGACTATGGCTACACCTTC
TRBV6-5	TRBJ1-5	-	-	CASSYSPDPNQPQHF	TGTGCCAGCAGTTACTCTCCGGACCCCAATCAGCCCCAGCATTTT
TRBV6-1	TRBJ2-1	few	-	CASSDFVGGDKYNEQFF	TGTGCCAGCAGTGACTTTGTGGGTGGTGATAAGTACAATGAGCAGTTCTTC
TRBV2	TRBJ1-2	-	-	CASSEEVGGYGYTF	TGTGCCAGCAGTGAAGAGGTAGGGGGCTATGGCTACACCTTC
TRBV5-1	TRBJ1-1	once	-	CASSPWGVTEAFF	TGCGCCAGCAGCCCCTGGGGCGTCACTGAAGCTTTCTTT
TRBV5-1	TRBJ2-7	once	TRBD1	CASSLQGYEQYF	TGCGCCAGCAGCTTACAGGGGTACGAGCAGTACTTC
TRBV18	TRBJ2-7	few	-	CASSPTTGPYEQYF	TGTGCCAGCTCACCCACTACAGGCCCCTACGAGCAGTACTTC
TRBV28	TRBJ1-2	-	TRBD1	CASFDRESGYTF	TGTGCCAGCTTCGACAGGGAAAGTGGCTACACCTTC
TRBV25-1	TRBJ2-5	-	TRBD1	CASSGLLAGTGQETQYF	TGTGCCAGCAGTGGTCTATTAGCAGGGACAGGCCAAGAGACCCAGTACTTC
TRBV2	TRBJ2-7	-	-	CASSEGWGQYF	TGTGCCAGCAGTGAAGGGTGGGGGCAGTACTTC
TRBV5-1	TRBJ2-3	-	-	CASSLEGRPTDTQYF	TGCGCCAGCAGCTTAGAGGGACGGCCCACAGATACGCAGTATTTT
TRBV29-1	TRBJ2-1	-	-	CSTGAFGAYNEQFF	TGCAGCACTGGAGCTTTTGGGGCGTACAATGAGCAGTTCTTC
TRBV29-1	TRBJ2-1	-	TRBD2	CSVEGGLASYNEQFF	TGCAGCGTTGAAGGGGGACTAGCATCCTACAATGAGCAGTTCTTC
TRBV9	TRBJ2-5	few	-	CASSVLGGPGETQYF	TGTGCCAGCAGCGTATTAGGGGGGCCGGGAGAGACCCAGTACTTC
TRBV28	TRBJ2-5	-	-	CASKAKAPETQYF	TGTGCCAGCAAGGCCAAGGCGCCTGAGACCCAGTACTTC
TRBV28	TRBJ1-2	-	TRBD1	CASSLVGTGGPTGYYGYTF	TGTGCCAGCAGTTTGGTTGGGACAGGGGGTCCTACCGGGTACTATGGCTACACCTTC
TRBV28	TRBJ1-2	-	-	CASSWGVAGGYTF	TGTGCCAGCAGTTGGGGCGTAGCTGGTGGCTACACCTTC
TRBV18	TRBJ1-5	-	-	CASSPPGDQPQHF	TGTGCCAGCTCACCACCCGGGGATCAGCCCCAGCATTTT
TRBV7-9	TRBJ2-1	few	-	CASSLDVNEQFF	TGTGCCAGCAGCTTAGATGTGAATGAGCAGTTCTTC
TRBV11-2	TRBJ2-7	-	TRBD1	CASSSPFWGQSSYEQYF	TGTGCCAGCAGCTCTCCTTTTTGGGGACAGAGTTCCTACGAGCAGTACTTC
TRBV5-5	TRBJ1-4	-	TRBD1	CASSRDSSQGEKLFF	TGTGCCAGCAGCCGGGACAGTTCCCAAGGTGAAAAACTGTTTTTT
TRBV5-1	TRBJ1-5	-	-	CASSLDGTQSNQPQHF	TGCGCCAGCAGCTTGGATGGGACACAGAGCAATCAGCCCCAGCATTTT
TRBV30	TRBJ2-5	-	TRBD2	CAWSSSGRVQETQYF	TGTGCCTGGAGCTCTAGCGGGAGGGTACAAGAGACCCAGTACTTC